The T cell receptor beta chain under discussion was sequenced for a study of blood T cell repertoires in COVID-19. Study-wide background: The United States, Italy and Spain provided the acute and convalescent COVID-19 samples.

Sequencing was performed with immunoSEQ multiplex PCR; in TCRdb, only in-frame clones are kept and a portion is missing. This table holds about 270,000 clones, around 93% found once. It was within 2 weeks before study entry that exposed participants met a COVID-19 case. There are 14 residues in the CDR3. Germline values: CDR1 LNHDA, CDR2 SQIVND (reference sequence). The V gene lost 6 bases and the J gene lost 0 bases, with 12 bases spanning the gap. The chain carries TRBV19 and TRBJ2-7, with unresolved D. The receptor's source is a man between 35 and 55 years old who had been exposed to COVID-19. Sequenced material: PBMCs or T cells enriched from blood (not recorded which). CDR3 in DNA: TGTGCCAGTAGGGCGGCCCCGGACTCCTACGAGCAGTACTTC. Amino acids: CASRAAPDSYEQYF.